This T cell receptor (beta chain) was obtained from a study of T cell repertoires in cytomegalovirus infection. As for the study in general: Researchers turned to recently identified HLA-C-restricted CMV epitopes as well as well-studied HLA-B-restricted ones. Matching HLA type, along with CMV infection, was indicated by public TCR beta signatures.

One entry per CDR3 protein results from TCRdb running MiXCR on the reads. The sample yields about 920,000 distinct CDR3 sequences, roughly 31% seen once. General study findings and limits: It was HLA-C-restricted CMV-specific TCR beta clonotypes that dominated the response ex vivo.

This CDR3 comprises 21 residues. Trimming at V came to 5 bases and at J to 5 bases, leaving 29 bases not matched to a gene. Germline assignment: CDR1 SGHTA and CDR2 FQGTGA. For this clonotype: Its antigen is still unknown.

This clonotype was obtained from a human donor in good health (CMV status not recorded). Some clones in this sample may be carry-over from other donors' samples. Sequencing was performed on cultured CD8+ T cells from PBMCs, taken from culture after CMV antigen stimulation. This sequence joins TRBV7-3 and TRBJ2-5; TRBD1 agrees at 7 bases. The chain's CDR3 is CASSRSRNNLRGKYPLETQYF. The CDR3 nucleotides are TGTGCCAGCAGCCGATCGCGGAATAATCTCAGGGGGAAATACCCCTTGGAGACCCAGTACTTC.